This T cell receptor beta chain was obtained from a study of OX40 agonist ivuxolimab in advanced cancers. As for the study in general: Six ivuxolimab dose levels, 0.01 to 10 mg/kg, were given intravenously every 2 weeks.

Profiling relied on immunoSEQ multiplex PCR, and the TCRdb table lists in-frame clones only, not all of them. This sample has about 32,000 clones; 81% occur once, and the top ten carry around a fifth. The J segment lost 0 bases and the V segment lost 4 bases, leaving 6 bases of the junction unmatched. Germline V lookup: CDR1 MNHNS, CDR2 SASEGT. CDR3 length: 17 amino acids. The chain uses TRBV6-1 and TRBJ2-6, with 7 bases that match TRBD1. The sample in question was CD4+ or CD8+ T cells sorted from blood, obtained in a trial of the OX40 agonist ivuxolimab. This receptor was taken from an adult with an advanced solid tumor such as melanoma, head and neck, liver or kidney cancer. CDR3 sequence reads: CASSVGTVSSGANVLTF. Written as DNA, the CDR3 is TGTGCCAGCAGTGTTGGGACAGTTAGCTCTGGGGCCAACGTCCTGACTTTC.